This paragraph reports one T cell receptor beta chain. Using a J-beta primer mix together with a sample-barcoded 5' primer, a second PCR was run for about 6 to 11 cycles. Every cDNA was tagged by a template-switch adaptor with 12 random nucleotides. MiXCR, run by TCRdb on the 5' RACE reads, gives a single entry per CDR3 protein. The sample lists about 570,000 distinct CDR3 sequences, 25% to 30% occurring once. The data stem from a study of blood T cells in healthy people across ages. Trimming removed 3 bases at V and 8 bases at J, with 14 bases between. From germline, CDR1 is KGHSH and CDR2 LQKENI. The CDR3 has 15 amino acids.

The sample comprised blood. The sequence came from a woman in her 70s in good health. This chain connects TRBV18 to TRBJ1-6; weak D call: TRBD1 (6 bases). CDR3 in DNA: TGTGCCAGCTCACCCCTAGGGGGGGGTGATTCACCCCTCCACTTT. Translation: CASSPLGGGDSPLHF. The complete variable domain, with remaining parts taken from reference TRBV18 and TRBJ1-6, reads NAGVMQNPRHLVRRRGQEARLRCSPMKGHSHVYWYRQLPEEGLKFMVYLQKENIIDESGMPKERFSAEFPKEGPSILRIQQVVRGDSAAYFCASSPLGGGDSPLHFGNGTRLTVT.